Below are 14 T cell receptor beta chains sequenced from a single sample in a study of T-cell reconstitution after alpha-beta-depleted transplantation in children. It was with unique molecular identifiers that the TCRbeta library was prepared. A single record per CDR3 protein comes from TCRdb applying MiXCR to the PCR reads. The repertoire has approximately 400,000 distinct CDR3 sequences, approximately 10% of them found once; the top ten carry 4.5% to 6.5%. This sample comprised PBMCs from the stem cell graft donor, obtained from the stem cell graft. These receptors all stem from a human donor who donated a stem cell graft to a child with acute myeloid leukemia.

The chain is built from TRBV5-1 and TRBJ2-5, with no clear D. Germline assignment: CDR1 SGHRS and CDR2 YFSETQ. Trimming shortened V by 4 bases and J by 1 base, and 11 bases separated the two germline ends. The CDR3 sequence is 14 residues long. The CDR3 region is CASSPIPSQETQYF. The CDR3 DNA sequence: TGCGCCAGCAGCCCCATCCCCAGCCAAGAGACCCAGTACTTC.

This clonotype was detected ten times or more. The V gene is TRBV9, the J gene TRBJ1-6; possible D gene TRBD1, 5 bases. V was clipped by 5 bases and J by 5 bases, with 14 bases between them. CDR3 length: 15 amino acids. In germline, CDR1 is SGDLS, CDR2 YYNGEE. This CDR3 reads CASSATGGNNSPLHF. CDR3 bases: TGTGCCAGCAGTGCCACAGGTGGAAATAATTCACCCCTCCACTTT.

V is TRBV6-2 or TRBV6-3 and J is TRBJ2-2; 13 bases align to TRBD2. The CDR3 is 16 residues long. In germline, CDR1 is MNHEY, CDR2 SVGEGT. V gave up 6 bases and J gave up 4 bases; unmatched junction bases: 5. The chain's CDR3 is CASRLAGGSFTGELFF. For the CDR3, the DNA is TGTGCCAGCAGACTAGCGGGAGGGTCGTTCACCGGGGAGCTGTTTTTT.

This clonotype was seen only a few times. The chain joins TRBV29-1 to TRBJ2-1; TRBD2 matches 16 bases. From germline, CDR1 is SQVTM and CDR2 ANQGSEA. This CDR3 is 18 amino acids long. With V trimmed by 4 bases and J by 2 bases, 8 bases remained unmatched. CDR3 loop: CSVVGTSGRAKTYNEQFF. CDR3 DNA sequence: TGCAGCGTTGTCGGGACTAGCGGGAGGGCCAAAACCTACAATGAGCAGTTCTTC.

This rearrangement joins TRBV7-9 to TRBJ1-1, with a possible D match to TRBD1 (6 bases). Trimming took 3 bases from V and 4 from J, leaving 9 bases between them. Germline CDR1 SEHNR, CDR2 FQNEAQ (reference sequence). This CDR3 has 13 residues. CDR3 in amino acids: CASSLLGATEAFF. The CDR3 coding sequence is TGTGCCAGCAGCTTGTTGGGGGCCACTGAAGCTTTCTTT.

This chain links TRBV12-3 or TRBV12-4 with TRBJ2-1, with D possibly being TRBD1 (6 bases). V lost 7 bases and J lost 4, with 11 bases in between. CDR3 size: 13 residues. CDR3 coding DNA: TGTGCCAGCAAGTACGACAGGTACAATGAGCAGTTCTTC. This gives the protein CASKYDRYNEQFF.

This sequence joins TRBV20-1 and TRBJ1-2; no definite D call. The CDR3 loop spans 14 amino acids. The V end lost 2 bases, the J end lost 7 bases, and 17 bases lay between the germline ends. Germline loops: CDR1 DFQATT, CDR2 SNEGSKA (reference sequence). CDR3 nucleotides: TGCAGTGCTAGAAATCCGGGCCGAAGAGGTGGCTACACCTTC. Its translation: CSARNPGRRGGYTF.

This clonotype was detected only a few times. V gene TRBV18 combines with J gene TRBJ2-2; tentatively, D is TRBD2 (6 bases). Germline values: CDR1 KGHSH, CDR2 LQKENI. The CDR3 covers 17 residues. V was pared by 1 base and J by 0 bases, with 12 bases between. CDR3 nucleotide sequence: TGTGCCAGCTCACCACGAAGGACTACCGCGAACACCGGGGAGCTGTTTTTT. Translation: CASSPRRTTANTGELFF.

This clonotype was seen ten or more times. This chain uses TRBV29-1 with TRBJ2-2, with D tentatively TRBD2 (7 bases). The CDR3 totals 17 residues. CDR1 and CDR2 (germline): SQVTM, ANQGSEA. Trimming removed 1 base at V and 3 bases at J, with 18 bases between. Here the CDR3 DNA reads TGCAGCGTTGAAGCCCCCGGGCGGGGGCGGTACACCGGGGAGCTGTTTTTT. This codes for CSVEAPGRGRYTGELFF.

In its sample, this clonotype was seen many times. This sequence joins TRBV2 and TRBJ2-3; no clear D gene. Germline values: CDR1 SNHLY, CDR2 FYNNEI. V was clipped by 7 bases and J by 0 bases, with 8 bases between them. The CDR3 totals 13 residues. This CDR3 reads CASMRVSTDTQYF. In DNA form, the CDR3 reads TGTGCCAGCATGCGAGTAAGCACAGATACGCAGTATTTT.

The chain carries TRBV5-6 and TRBJ2-3; 7 bases match TRBD1. Germline V CDR1 and CDR2: SGHDT, YYEEEE. Trimming cost V 4 bases and J 7 bases; bases outside gene matches: 3. This CDR3 contains 12 residues. In DNA form, the CDR3 reads TGTGCCAGCAGCATCAGGGGGAATACGCAGTATTTT. It yields the protein CASSIRGNTQYF.

The chain is built from TRBV20-1 and TRBJ2-7, with a possible D match to TRBD2 (6 bases). This CDR3 comprises 13 residues. V was shortened by 7 bases and J by 3 bases, with 16 bases between the two germline ends. Looked up from germline, CDR1 is DFQATT and CDR2 is SNEGSKA (reference sequence). The CDR3: CSVVRRGSYEQYV. The CDR3 DNA follows: TGCAGTGTTGTCCGGCGGGGCAGCTACGAGCAGTACGTC.

V and J are TRBV11-1 and TRBJ2-1; 9 bases are shared with TRBD2. Trimming at V came to 1 base and at J to 0 bases, leaving 13 bases not matched to a gene. The CDR3 sequence is 20 residues long. Germline CDR1 reads SGHAT; CDR2 reads FQDESV (reference sequence). The CDR3 DNA follows: TGTGCCAGCAGCTTAGTGGAGCTAGCGGGAATAAGGAGCTCCTACAATGAGCAGTTCTTC. Translating it yields CASSLVELAGIRSSYNEQFF.

This clonotype was counted only a few times. The gene calls are TRBV4-3 and TRBJ2-7; D possibly corresponds to TRBD1 (6 bases). The V and J ends lost 1 base and 5 bases respectively, with 12 bases between them. CDR3 length: 14 residues. Germline V lookup: CDR1 LGHNA, CDR2 YSLEER. In DNA, the CDR3 is TGCGCCAGCAGCCAAGTCCGCAGGGGAGACGAGCAGTACTTC. Protein sequence: CASSQVRRGDEQYF.